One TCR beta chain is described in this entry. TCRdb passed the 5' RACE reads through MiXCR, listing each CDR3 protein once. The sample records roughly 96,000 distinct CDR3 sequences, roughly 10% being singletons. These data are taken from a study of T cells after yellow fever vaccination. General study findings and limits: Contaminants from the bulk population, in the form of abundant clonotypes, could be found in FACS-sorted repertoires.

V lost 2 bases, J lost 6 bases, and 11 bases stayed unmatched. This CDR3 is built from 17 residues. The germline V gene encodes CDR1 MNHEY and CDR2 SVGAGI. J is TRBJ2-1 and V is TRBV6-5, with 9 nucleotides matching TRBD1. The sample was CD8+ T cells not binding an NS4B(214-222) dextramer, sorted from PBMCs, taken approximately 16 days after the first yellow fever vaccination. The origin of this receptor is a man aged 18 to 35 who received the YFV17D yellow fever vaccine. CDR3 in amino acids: CASSYPGQGPYGNEQFF. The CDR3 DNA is TGTGCCAGCAGTTACCCGGGACAGGGTCCCTACGGCAATGAGCAGTTCTTC.